A single TCR beta chain is shown here with its context. This clonotype was observed a few times. Its antigen remains unidentified. Base qualities are not provided; no much larger clone lies one nucleotide away. This specimen belongs to a study of T cell repertoires in cytomegalovirus infection (dated by TCRdb to between 2017 and 2020). With respect to the entire study: The peptide stimulations were aimed at well-studied HLA-B-restricted epitopes as well as recently identified HLA-C-restricted CMV epitopes, whose presentation resists viral immunomodulation. Donor HLA type was relevant to the analysis, as public TCR beta signatures indicated carriage of CMV infection together with the matching HLA type.

Explained via the paper, the treatment or condition label denotes: in vitro stimulation with specific CMV peptide epitopes to enrich CMV-specific T cells. Sequencing instrument: Illumina HiSeq 1500. Through fastp at Q25 and MiXCR, TCRdb rebuilt clones from the public reads, retaining in-frame beta chains. Each record represents a unique CDR3 protein, reported with the most common genes and DNA among its rows. This sample lists about 400,000 distinct CDR3 sequences; roughly 34% were detected once. The ten largest make up approximately 13% of the sample. V trim: 5 bases; J trim: 7 bases; unmatched bases: 8. The germline V gene (reference sequence) gives CDR1 as SEHNR and CDR2 as FQNEAQ. From cysteine to phenylalanine, the CDR3 is 16 amino acids long. Left in the record is the CDR3 DNA by itself, 48 bases read in frame from the first base. General study outcomes and caveats: The ex vivo response was dominated by HLA-C-restricted CMV-specific TCR beta clonotypes, which also provided the single most frequent clonotype in two of eight donors. In both this cohort and an independent roughly 400-donor cohort, the cumulative frequency of public TCR beta family members distinguished carriers of CMV infection plus the relevant HLA type.

This chain is built from TRBV7-9 and TRBJ2-1, and 13 junctional nucleotides match TRBD2. The sequence was obtained from a human donor in good health (CMV status not recorded). Some clones in this sample may be carry-over from other donors' samples. Here the sequenced sample was cultured PBMCs, taken from culture after CMV antigen stimulation. The encoded CDR3 is CASSRGLAGVVNEQFF. The DNA reads as follows: TGTGCCAGCAGCCGCGGACTAGCGGGAGTAGTGAATGAGCAGTTCTTC.